The 24 T cell receptor beta chains below were found in one sample sequenced in a study of cytomegalovirus exposure and HLA in healthy donors. PCR was performed using 60 Vbeta and 13 Jbeta primers. TCRdb keeps only in-frame clones here, not all; method: immunoSEQ multiplex PCR. Of 200,000 to 250,000 clones in the sample, 77% were seen once. Sequencing was performed on PBMCs. These receptors originate from a woman aged 55-69 years in good health and CMV-seropositive.

V and J are TRBV27 and TRBJ1-2, with 7 bases identical to TRBD1. Germline V gives CDR1 MNHEY, CDR2 SMNVEV (reference sequence). The CDR3 extends over 14 amino acids. V was pared by 6 bases and J by 1 base, with 5 bases of the junction left unmatched. The DNA of the CDR3 is TGTGCCAGCAGCCGAGGGGACAGTAACTATGGCTACACCTTC. Translation gives CASSRGDSNYGYTF.

This chain links TRBV11-2 with TRBJ2-5, with D perhaps TRBD1 (6 bases). From germline, CDR1 is SGHAT and CDR2 FQNNGV. V was cut by 4 bases and J by 4 bases, with 16 bases left in between. This CDR3 is 15 amino acids long. The CDR3 DNA follows: TGTGCCAGCAGCTCCCGGACAGCCGGGCGAGAGACCCAGTACTTC. Translated: CASSSRTAGRETQYF.

The V call is TRBV7-6, the J call TRBJ2-1; D is ambiguous. This CDR3 contains 14 residues. The V end lost 5 bases, the J end lost 5 bases, and 13 bases lay between the germline ends. Germline V gene data show CDR1 as SGHVS and CDR2 as FNYEAQ. In DNA, the CDR3 is TGTGCCAGCAGCGGTCGGTTAGTCCACAATGAGCAGTTCTTC. Protein sequence: CASSGRLVHNEQFF. The full variable domain, its missing parts supplied by reference TRBV7-6 and TRBJ2-1, is GAGVSQSPRYKVTKRGQDVALRCDPISGHVSLYWYRQALGQGPEFLTYFNYEAQQDKSGLPNDRFSAERPEGSISTLTIQRTEQRDSAMYRCASSGRLVHNEQFFGPGTRLTVL.

The rearrangement joins TRBV2 to TRBJ2-7, with TRBD1 as a possible D gene (6 bases). Deletions cut 6 bases from V and 3 bases from J, with 15 bases between. CDR1 is SNHLY and CDR2 is FYNNEI in the germline V gene. The CDR3 contains 14 residues. The CDR3 protein is CASSRAQGLYEQYF. Written as DNA, the CDR3 is TGTGCCAGCAGCAGAGCACAGGGTCTCTACGAGCAGTACTTC.

The V and J genes are TRBV18 and TRBJ1-5; a possible D gene is TRBD1 (5 bases). V was shortened by 2 bases and J by 1 base, with 9 bases between the two germline ends. The CDR3 is 15 residues long. CDR1 KGHSH and CDR2 LQKENI come from the germline V gene. CDR3 nucleotide sequence: TGTGCCAGCTCACCATTCGACAGCAGCAATCAGCCCCAGCATTTT. It translates to CASSPFDSSNQPQHF.

This clone was counted a single time. The chain uses TRBV6-5 and TRBJ2-1; 11 bases agree with TRBD2. Germline trimming cut 7 bases from V and 4 bases from J; bases unmatched to any gene: 3. CDR1 is MNHEY and CDR2 is SVGAGI in the germline V gene. This CDR3 spans 14 amino acids. The CDR3 loop is CASKSSGRYNEQFF. DNA for the CDR3: TGTGCCAGCAAGTCTAGCGGGAGGTACAATGAGCAGTTCTTC.

The chain is built from TRBV9 and TRBJ2-5, with 8 nucleotides matching TRBD1. CDR3 length equals 16 residues. Germline V gene lookup returns CDR1 SGDLS and CDR2 YYNGEE. The trim removed 4 bases at V and 1 base at J, leaving 9 bases unmatched. CDR3 in amino acids: CASSLRTGLVQETQYF. The CDR3 DNA follows: TGTGCCAGCAGCCTTAGGACAGGGTTGGTCCAAGAGACCCAGTACTTC.

This chain links TRBV28 with TRBJ1-1; D is perhaps TRBD1 (5 bases). Trimming left V 4 bases short and J 9 bases short, with 15 bases between. The CDR3 covers 13 residues. Germline assignment: CDR1 MDHEN and CDR2 SYDVKM. CDR3 coding DNA: TGTGCCAGCAGTTCTATGACCGGACACCAAGCTTTCTTT. Translation: CASSSMTGHQAFF.

The chain recombines TRBV7-6 with TRBJ2-1, with a weak D call TRBD1 (6 bases). CDR3 size: 14 residues. Germline-derived CDR1 and CDR2 are SGHVS and FNYEAQ. V lost 3 bases, J lost 8 bases, and 14 bases lay in between. CDR3 DNA: TGTGCCAGCAGCTTTCAGGGGAATAATGATGAGCAGTTCTTC. This translates into CASSFQGNNDEQFF.

The chain recombines TRBV6-4 with TRBJ2-3; no clear D gene. Germline V gene data show CDR1 as MRHNA and CDR2 as SNTAGT. The CDR3 totals 19 residues. V was shortened by 6 bases and J by 3 bases, with 28 bases between the two germline ends. The CDR3 loop is CASSPNLSLRRYATDTQYF. As DNA, the CDR3 is TGTGCCAGCAGCCCCAATTTGTCATTGCGTCGCTATGCGACAGATACGCAGTATTTT.

V gene TRBV2 combines with J gene TRBJ2-5; the match to TRBD2 covers 13 bases. This CDR3 spans 15 amino acids. The V and J ends lost 8 bases and 4 bases, in that order; junction bases with no gene match: 7. CDR1 SNHLY and CDR2 FYNNEI come from the germline V gene. CDR3 residues: CASGGLAGVRETQYF. Written as DNA, the CDR3 is TGTGCCAGCGGAGGACTAGCGGGAGTACGAGAGACCCAGTACTTC.

The chain joins TRBV28 to TRBJ2-3, with a tentative D call TRBD2 (6 bases). CDR3 size: 15 residues. The V gene lost 7 bases and the J gene lost 2 bases, with 16 bases spanning the gap. The germline V gene has CDR1 MDHEN and CDR2 SYDVKM. CDR3 DNA: TGTGCCAGCAATAGAGGAGGACTACTCACAGATACGCAGTATTTT. Its protein is CASNRGGLLTDTQYF.

The table lists this clone with a few counts. The chain links TRBV6-5 to TRBJ2-7; 11 nucleotides match TRBD2. The germline CDR1 and CDR2 sequences are MNHEY and SVGAGI. J was trimmed by 5 bases and V by 4 bases; bases with no gene match: 1. This CDR3 region has 13 residues. The CDR3 is CASSLTSGNEQYF. The DNA for the CDR3 is TGTGCCAGCAGTTTGACTAGCGGGAACGAGCAGTACTTC.

Notes on this clone: One junction end does not reproduce the germline sequence, and a read error may be involved. The chain joins TRBV13 to TRBJ2-5, with 11 bases lining up with TRBD2. The CDR3 totals 15 residues. CDR1 and CDR2 from the germline V gene are PRHDT and FYEKMQ (reference sequence). The CDR3 coding sequence is TGTGCCAGCAGCCTAGGACTAGCGGGCGAAGAGACCCAGTACTTC. Residues: CASSLGLAGEETQYF.

This chain joins TRBV7-6 and TRBJ2-5; tentatively, D is TRBD1 (5 bases). Germline V CDR1 and CDR2: SGHVS, FNYEAQ. V lost 0 bases and J 1 base, leaving 6 bases between the germline ends. The CDR3 has 14 amino acids. The CDR3 nucleotides are TGTGCCAGCAGCTTAGCAGGGGTCCAAGAGACCCAGTACTTC. Translation: CASSLAGVQETQYF.

The chain uses TRBV2 and TRBJ1-2, with no clear D. The CDR3 runs to 13 residues. V lost 2 bases to trimming and J lost 5 bases, with 9 bases between them. Germline-derived CDR1 and CDR2 are SNHLY and FYNNEI. This CDR3 is CASSENGIYGYTF. In DNA form, the CDR3 reads TGTGCCAGCAGTGAAAACGGGATTTATGGCTACACCTTC.

The chain carries TRBV27 and TRBJ1-2, with 7 positions matching TRBD1. J lost 4 bases, V lost 5 bases, and 7 bases had no gene match. Germline V gene data show CDR1 as MNHEY and CDR2 as SMNVEV (reference sequence). CDR3 length: 14 amino acids. CDR3 bases: TGTGCCAGCAGTCCGACAGGGATGGCCTATGGCTACACCTTC. Translating it yields CASSPTGMAYGYTF.

The chain is built from TRBV7-3 and TRBJ2-7; TRBD2 aligns across 9 bases. J gave up 5 bases and V 4 bases, and 6 bases lay outside the gene matches. The CDR3 loop spans 14 amino acids. CDR1 SGHTA and CDR2 FQGTGA come from the germline V gene. The CDR3 DNA reads TGTGCCAGCAGCTGGGCGGGGGGGCCGGACGAGCAGTACTTC. Its protein is CASSWAGGPDEQYF.

The chain uses TRBV28 and TRBJ1-1; 7 bases agree with TRBD1. Trimming at V came to 5 bases and at J to 1 base, leaving 4 bases not matched to a gene. The germline CDR1 and CDR2 sequences are MDHEN and SYDVKM. This CDR3 comprises 14 residues. The chain's CDR3 is CASSRDSKNTEAFF. CDR3 coding DNA: TGTGCCAGCAGTAGGGACAGCAAGAACACTGAAGCTTTCTTT.

The gene calls are TRBV25-1 and TRBJ2-2, with 7 bases aligning to TRBD1. CDR3 length equals 14 residues. J lost 0 bases, V lost 10 bases, and 5 bases had no gene match. CDR1 and CDR2 (germline): MGHDK, SYGVNS. This CDR3 reads CATSGQTNTGELFF. CDR3 in DNA: TGTGCCACCTCGGGACAGACGAACACCGGGGAGCTGTTTTTT.

The chain carries TRBV4-1 and TRBJ2-1, with TRBD1 as a possible D gene (6 bases). The V end was cut by 0 bases, the J end by 6 bases, with 15 bases between. Per germline, CDR1 MGHRA and CDR2 YSYEKL. The CDR3 length is 16 residues. CDR3 in DNA: TGCGCCAGCAGCCAAGAGCTCTCGACAGGCCGCAATGAGCAGTTCTTC. Amino acids: CASSQELSTGRNEQFF.

There are a few counts of this clone. The chain joins TRBV7-8 to TRBJ1-1; 9 bases agree with TRBD1. Trimming at V came to 5 bases and at J to 6 bases, leaving 7 bases not matched to a gene. The germline CDR1 and CDR2 sequences are SGHVS and FQNEAQ. CDR3 length: 14 amino acids. CDR3 region: CASSPGQGRAEAFF. The CDR3 coding sequence is TGTGCCAGCAGCCCCGGACAGGGGAGGGCTGAAGCTTTCTTT.

V is TRBV28 and J is TRBJ1-3; 7 positions agree with TRBD1. The CDR3 contains 17 residues. Per the germline V gene, CDR1 is MDHEN and CDR2 is SYDVKM. V lost 4 bases and J lost 1; bases outside the gene matches: 10. CDR3 DNA: TGTGCCAGCAGTTCATCACAGGGGACCTCGTCTGGAAACACCATATATTTT. This encodes CASSSSQGTSSGNTIYF.

This sequence joins TRBV19 and TRBJ1-4; TRBD1 aligns across 10 bases. J was trimmed by 6 bases and V by 10 bases; bases with no gene match: 14. CDR1 LNHDA and CDR2 SQIVND come from the germline V gene (reference sequence). CDR3 length: 16 amino acids. CDR3 DNA: TGTGCCACTCAGACAGGGGGCACGCCGAAGGATGAAAAACTGTTTTTT. Translation: CATQTGGTPKDEKLFF. The full variable domain, with the rest looked up from reference TRBV19 and TRBJ1-4, is DGGITQSPKYLFRKEGQNVTLSCEQNLNHDAMYWYRQDPGQGLRLIYYSQIVNDFQKGDIAEGYSVSREKKESFPLTVTSAQKNPTAFYLCATQTGGTPKDEKLFFGSGTQLSVL.